This TCR beta chain was observed in a study of T cell responses to AZD1222 COVID-19 vaccine. The CDR3 extends over 14 amino acids. Germline CDR1 and CDR2: SNHLY and FYNNEI. V lost 6 bases, J lost 2 bases, and 6 bases stayed unmatched. Regarding this clone: The antigen is unknown.

The protocol was immunoSEQ multiplex PCR, while the TCRdb copy is restricted to in-frame clones and leaves out a portion. The sample lists some 130,000 clones; about nine tenths were seen once. The study, taken as a whole, reports: Elevations in Spike-specific TCR breadth and depth followed administration of two AZD1222 doses. Repertoires were obtained only post-peak T cell response. Nearly half of spike-specific TCRs reportedly go after variant regions that carry no mutations.

The rearrangement links TRBV2 to TRBJ1-2; 7 bases line up with TRBD1. The clonotype comes from an adult in good health. The sample consisted of peripheral blood, taken on day 0 of AZD1222 vaccination. The chain's CDR3 is CASRLGGGNYGYTF. The CDR3 DNA reads as TGTGCCAGCAGATTAGGGGGCGGGAACTATGGCTACACCTTC.